These 5 T cell receptor beta chains originate from one sample sequenced in a study of blood T cell repertoires in COVID-19. Here immunoSEQ multiplex PCR was the method, and the copy in TCRdb shows in-frame clones only, minus some. In the table there are 350,000 to 450,000 clones, about 88% of which are singletons. The specimen sequenced was PBMCs or T cells enriched from blood (not recorded which). The receptors stem from a woman aged 18-30 years who had been exposed to COVID-19.

This clone has only a few counts. The rearrangement uses TRBV6-5 and TRBJ1-4, with TRBD1 matching 7 bases. CDR1 and CDR2 (germline): MNHEY, SVGAGI. This CDR3 comprises 14 residues. V lost 5 bases to trimming and J lost 8 bases; unmatched junction nucleotides: 8. The DNA of the CDR3 is TGTGCCAGCAGTCAAACGCAGGGGGACGAAAAACTGTTTTTT. Translation gives CASSQTQGDEKLFF.

The V gene is TRBV27, the J gene TRBJ2-1; the D gene is possibly TRBD2 (6 bases). CDR1 and CDR2 (germline): MNHEY, SMNVEV (reference sequence). CDR3 length: 14 amino acids. V gave up 6 bases and J gave up 6 bases, with 15 bases separating them. CDR3 protein: CASRPQSGGNEQFF. For the CDR3, the DNA is TGTGCCAGCAGACCGCAATCCGGGGGCAATGAGCAGTTCTTC.

The rearrangement joins TRBV4-1 to TRBJ1-4, with D tentatively TRBD1 (5 bases). The CDR3 covers 13 residues. The germline V gene encodes CDR1 MGHRA and CDR2 YSYEKL. Between the trimmed V and J ends, which lost 4 bases and 8 bases, there was a span of 11 bases. The CDR3 DNA sequence: TGCGCCAGCAGCCGCACTCGGGGGGAAAAACTGTTTTTT. Its translation: CASSRTRGEKLFF.

The chain uses TRBV7-2 and TRBJ2-6; D is unresolved. Trimming took 1 base from V and 2 from J, leaving 15 bases between them. The CDR3 is 18 residues long. Germline loops: CDR1 SGHTA, CDR2 FQGNSA. The CDR3 is CASSLDVLGSAGANVLTF. In DNA form, the CDR3 reads TGTGCCAGCAGCTTAGACGTTCTGGGCTCCGCTGGGGCCAACGTCCTGACTTTC.

The chain employs TRBV7-3 and TRBJ2-1, with D possibly TRBD2 on 7 matching bases. V gave up 5 bases and J gave up 1 base, with 15 bases separating them. There are 16 residues in the CDR3. Looked up from germline, CDR1 is SGHTA and CDR2 is FQGTGA. For the CDR3, the DNA is TGTGCCAGCAGCCAAGGGGGGGCCACGTCCTACAATGAGCAGTTCTTC. Translation: CASSQGGATSYNEQFF.